The present T cell receptor (beta chain) was sequenced within a study of T cell responses to AZD1222 COVID-19 vaccine (dated by TCRdb to the early 2020s). The study in broad terms: AZD1222 recipients whose second dose came at about 4 weeks and those whose second dose came at about 12 weeks were combined into one group, since spike-specific TCR depth and breadth did not differ between the two schedules. A total of more than 230 trial participants underwent TCR sequencing, of whom 207 received two doses of AZD1222 and some 26 received two doses of the MenACWY control vaccine. Trial participants were enrolled by age into 18-55, 56-69 and 70-plus year subgroups, with roughly 160, 29 and 62 TCR-sequenced participants respectively.

With respect to this clone: Its specific antigen is unknown. Within one base of it there is no much larger clone, and no base qualities were kept.

The intended sense of this specimen's time point label: baseline before first vaccination. The vaccinee samples were drawn from two UK trials, COV001 and COV002, one of which was a single-blind randomized controlled phase 2/3 trial testing AZD1222 (ChAdOx1 nCoV-19) in healthy adults. For TCRbeta chain sequencing, PBMC samples were collected from trial participants at day 0 and at day 28 after the second dose. The CDR3 regions of human TCRbeta chains were analyzed by immunosequencing. In the source study's methods: Repertoire TCRs were checked for matches against a reference library of SARS-CoV-2-specific TCRs that had been generated using the MIRA antigen-specificity platform. Breadth was defined as the fraction of unique TCRs that were SARS-CoV-2-associated. Depth was defined as the fraction of total T cells that were SARS-CoV-2-associated. Using the MIRA data, every spike-specific TCR was mapped to the spike region that the TCR reacted to and assigned to either a CD4 or a CD8 class. Log10-transformed breadth and depth values were compared by one-way ANOVA with Sidak's multiple comparisons tests. Drawn from immuneACCESS, this table holds only the in-frame rearrangements with V and J called that TCRdb kept. Clones are partly lost; checked studies trace under half to an unresolved V gene and leave the rest unexplained. That table supplies the V and J calls and clone size; D and trimming were determined from the DNA. The sample profile shows fewer than 200,000 clones; about 87% of them were found once. The ten most abundant clones make up around 5.8% of the sample.

Findings and caveats that apply to the study as a whole: In the small 56-69-year group, the increase in depth fell short of significance, most likely because of low power. Vaccine-associated CD4 TCRs spanned the whole spike protein, with dominant responses in regions 160-218 and 743-854. Nearly half of unique spike-specific TCRs reportedly recognized epitopes outside regions mutated in the B.1.351 and B.1.1.7 variants. Because no samples from the day 14 peak response were available, repertoires could be characterized only after the peak T cell response. Spike-specific TCR breadth and depth rose significantly after two AZD1222 doses compared with day 0 and with MenACWY recipients. Participants were mostly white British and included more females than males, and it was suggested by the authors that clonal diversity may have been underestimated. Conclusions about previously exposed vaccinees are limited because only a handful of AZD1222 recipients were SARS-CoV-2 seropositive at baseline.

The sequences come from peripheral blood, collected on day 0 of AZD1222 vaccination. This receptor was obtained from an adult in good health.

At the DNA level, the sequence is TGTGCCTGGAATAGGGGTGAAAACTATGGCTACACCTTC. This encodes CAWNRGENYGYTF. The chain joins TRBV30 to TRBJ1-2, with TRBD1 perhaps the D gene, on 5 matching bases. The germline V gene (reference sequence) yields GTSNPN for CDR1 and SVGIG for CDR2. V is reduced by 4 bases and J by 2 bases, leaving a spacing of 11 bases between them. Counted from cysteine to phenylalanine, this CDR3 has 13 amino acids. Just the 39-base CDR3 DNA is kept, in frame starting at base 1.